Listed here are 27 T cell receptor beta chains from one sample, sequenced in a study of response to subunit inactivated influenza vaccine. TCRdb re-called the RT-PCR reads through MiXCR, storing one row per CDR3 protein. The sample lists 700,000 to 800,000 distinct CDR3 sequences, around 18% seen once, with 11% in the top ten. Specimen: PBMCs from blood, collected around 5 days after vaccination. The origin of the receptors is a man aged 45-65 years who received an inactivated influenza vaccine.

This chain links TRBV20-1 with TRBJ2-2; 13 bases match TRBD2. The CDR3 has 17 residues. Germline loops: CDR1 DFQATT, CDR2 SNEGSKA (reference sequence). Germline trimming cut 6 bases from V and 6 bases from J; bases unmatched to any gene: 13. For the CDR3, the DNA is TGCAGTGCCTCAAGGACTAGCGGGAGTCCCAGGGCCGGGGAGCTGTTTTTT. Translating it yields CSASRTSGSPRAGELFF.

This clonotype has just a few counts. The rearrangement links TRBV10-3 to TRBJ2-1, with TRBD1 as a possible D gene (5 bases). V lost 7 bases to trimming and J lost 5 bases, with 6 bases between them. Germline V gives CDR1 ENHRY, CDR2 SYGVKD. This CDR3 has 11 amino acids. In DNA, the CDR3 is TGTGCCATCACGACAGACAATGAGCAGTTCTTC. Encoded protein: CAITTDNEQFF.

CDR3 sequence (DNA): TGCAGCGGTGAGGGACTAGCGGGGAATGAGCAGTTCTTC. Translation: CSGEGLAGNEQFF. V gene TRBV29-1 combines with J gene TRBJ2-1; 13 nucleotides agree with TRBD2. Germline loops: CDR1 SQVTM, CDR2 ANQGSEA. V lost 7 bases, J lost 7 bases, and 4 bases stayed unmatched. The CDR3 runs to 13 residues.

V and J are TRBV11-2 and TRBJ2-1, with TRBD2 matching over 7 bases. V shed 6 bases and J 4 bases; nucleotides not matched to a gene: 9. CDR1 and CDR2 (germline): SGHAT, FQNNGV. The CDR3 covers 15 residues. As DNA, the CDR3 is TGTGCCAGCAGTTATAGCGGGTGGGCGTACAATGAGCAGTTCTTC. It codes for CASSYSGWAYNEQFF.

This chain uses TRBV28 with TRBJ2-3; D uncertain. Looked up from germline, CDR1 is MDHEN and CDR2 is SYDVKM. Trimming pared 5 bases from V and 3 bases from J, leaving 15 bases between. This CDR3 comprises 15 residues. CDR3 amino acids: CASSTDQDRTDTQYF. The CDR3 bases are TGTGCCAGCAGTACGGACCAGGACCGAACAGATACGCAGTATTTT.

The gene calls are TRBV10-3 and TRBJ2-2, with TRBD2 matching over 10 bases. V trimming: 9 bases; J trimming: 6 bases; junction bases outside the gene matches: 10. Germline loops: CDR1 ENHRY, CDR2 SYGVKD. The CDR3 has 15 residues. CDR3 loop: CAIKGGTSEAGELFF. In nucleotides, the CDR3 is TGTGCCATTAAAGGGGGGACTAGCGAGGCCGGGGAGCTGTTTTTT.

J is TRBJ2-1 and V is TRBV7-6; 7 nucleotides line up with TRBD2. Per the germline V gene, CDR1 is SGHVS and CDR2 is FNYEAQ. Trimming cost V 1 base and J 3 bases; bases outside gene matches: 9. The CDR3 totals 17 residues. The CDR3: CASSLDIGRESYNEQFF. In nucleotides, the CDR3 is TGTGCCAGCAGCTTAGATATTGGGCGGGAGAGCTACAATGAGCAGTTCTTC.

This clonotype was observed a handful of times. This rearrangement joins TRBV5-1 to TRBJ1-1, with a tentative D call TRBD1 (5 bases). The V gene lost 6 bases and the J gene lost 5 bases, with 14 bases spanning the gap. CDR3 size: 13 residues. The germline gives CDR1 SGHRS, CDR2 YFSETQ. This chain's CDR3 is CASTGGGWTEAFF. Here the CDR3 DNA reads TGCGCCAGCACCGGCGGGGGATGGACTGAAGCTTTCTTT.

This CDR3 is CASSFEKTSGTDTQYF. The CDR3 region has the DNA TGCGCCAGCAGCTTCGAAAAGACTAGCGGAACAGATACGCAGTATTTT. The chain uses TRBV5-1 and TRBJ2-3; TRBD2 matches 9 bases. After removal of 2 bases from V and 3 bases from J, the junction contained 7 bases not matched to a gene. The V gene's germline CDR1 is SGHRS and CDR2 YFSETQ. The CDR3 is 16 residues long. Full variable domain (rest looked up from reference TRBV5-1 and TRBJ2-3): KAGVTQTPRYLIKTRGQQVTLSCSPISGHRSVSWYQQTPGQGLQFLFEYFSETQRNKGNFPGRFSGRQFSNSRSEMNVSTLELGDSALYLCASSFEKTSGTDTQYFGPGTRLTVL.

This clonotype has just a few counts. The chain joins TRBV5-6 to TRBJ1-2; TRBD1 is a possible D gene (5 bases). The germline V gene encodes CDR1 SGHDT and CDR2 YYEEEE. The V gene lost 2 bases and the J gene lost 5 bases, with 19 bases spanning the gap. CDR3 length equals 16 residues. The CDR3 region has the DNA TGTGCCAGCAGCTTCATTTCCGGAGGGACCTCTTATGGCTACACCTTC. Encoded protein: CASSFISGGTSYGYTF. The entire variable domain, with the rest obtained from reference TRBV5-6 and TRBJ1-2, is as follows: DAGVTQSPTHLIKTRGQQVTLRCSPKSGHDTVSWYQQALGQGPQFIFQYYEEEERQRGNFPDRFSGHQFPNYSSELNVNALLLGDSALYLCASSFISGGTSYGYTFGSGTRLTVV.

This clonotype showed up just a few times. The DNA for the CDR3 is TGTGCCAGCAGTTCAGGGGGGCTTGGCAATCAGCCCCAGCATTTT. Residues: CASSSGGLGNQPQHF. This chain uses TRBV12-3 or TRBV12-4 with TRBJ1-5; the match to TRBD1 covers 7 bases. This CDR3 has 15 residues. Germline trimming cut 4 bases from V and 2 bases from J; bases unmatched to any gene: 5.

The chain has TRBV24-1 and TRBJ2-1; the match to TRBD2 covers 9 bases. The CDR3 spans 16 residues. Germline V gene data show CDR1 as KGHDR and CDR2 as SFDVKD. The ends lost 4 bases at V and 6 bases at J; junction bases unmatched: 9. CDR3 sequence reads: CATSDSGLARANEQFF. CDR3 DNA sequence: TGTGCCACCAGTGACTCCGGACTAGCGCGTGCCAATGAGCAGTTCTTC.

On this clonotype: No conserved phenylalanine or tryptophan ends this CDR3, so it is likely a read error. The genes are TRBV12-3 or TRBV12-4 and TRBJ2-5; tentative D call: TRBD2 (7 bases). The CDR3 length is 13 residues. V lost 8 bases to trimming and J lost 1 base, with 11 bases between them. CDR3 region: CASHGGLQETQYS. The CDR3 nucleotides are TGTGCCAGCCACGGGGGGCTCCAAGAGACCCAGTACTCC.

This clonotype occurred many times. CDR3 sequence reads: CASRDRGHQETQYF. The CDR3 nucleotides are TGTGCCAGCAGGGACAGGGGGCACCAAGAGACCCAGTACTTC. V and J are TRBV5-8 and TRBJ2-5, with 11 positions matching TRBD1. Germline trimming cut 5 bases from V and 0 bases from J; bases unmatched to any gene: 0. This CDR3 is built from 14 residues. In germline, CDR1 is SGHTS, CDR2 YDEGEE.

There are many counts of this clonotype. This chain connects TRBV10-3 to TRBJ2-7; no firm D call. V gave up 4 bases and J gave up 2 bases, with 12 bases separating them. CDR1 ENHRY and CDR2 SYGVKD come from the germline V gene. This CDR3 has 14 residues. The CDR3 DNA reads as TGTGCCATCAGTGTTGGCAAGTTAACCTACGAGCAGTACTTC. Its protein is CAISVGKLTYEQYF.

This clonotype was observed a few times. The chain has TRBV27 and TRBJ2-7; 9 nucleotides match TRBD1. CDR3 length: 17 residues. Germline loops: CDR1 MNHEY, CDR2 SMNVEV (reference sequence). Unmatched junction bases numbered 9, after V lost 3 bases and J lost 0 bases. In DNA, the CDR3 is TGTGCCAGCAGTTTTTATCCTGGACAGGGGCGCTCCTACGAGCAGTACTTC. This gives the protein CASSFYPGQGRSYEQYF.

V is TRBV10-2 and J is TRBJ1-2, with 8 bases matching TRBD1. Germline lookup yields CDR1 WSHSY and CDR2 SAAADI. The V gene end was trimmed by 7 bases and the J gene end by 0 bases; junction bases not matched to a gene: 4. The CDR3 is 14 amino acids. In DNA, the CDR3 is TGCGCCAGCAAACAGGGGGGAGCTAACTATGGCTACACCTTC. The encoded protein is CASKQGGANYGYTF.

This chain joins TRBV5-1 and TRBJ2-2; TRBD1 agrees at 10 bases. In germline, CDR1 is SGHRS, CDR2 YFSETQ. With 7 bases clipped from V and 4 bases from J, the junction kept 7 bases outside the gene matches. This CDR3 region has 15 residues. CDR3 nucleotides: TGCGCCAGCTCACAGGGACAGGGGCCCACCGGGGAGCTGTTTTTT. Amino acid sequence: CASSQGQGPTGELFF.

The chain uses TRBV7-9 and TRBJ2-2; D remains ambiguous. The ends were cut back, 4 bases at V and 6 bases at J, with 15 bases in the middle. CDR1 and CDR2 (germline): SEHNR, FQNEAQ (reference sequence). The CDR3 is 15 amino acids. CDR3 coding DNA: TGTGCCAGCAGCTCCCCCAAGGGTCGGGCCGGGGAGCTGTTTTTT. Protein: CASSSPKGRAGELFF.

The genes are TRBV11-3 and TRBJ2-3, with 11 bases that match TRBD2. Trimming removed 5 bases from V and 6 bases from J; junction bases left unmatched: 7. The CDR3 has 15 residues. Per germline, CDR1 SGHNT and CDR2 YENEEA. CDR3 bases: TGTGCCAGCAGCAGGGGACTAGCGGTCCGGGATACGCAGTATTTT. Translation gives CASSRGLAVRDTQYF.

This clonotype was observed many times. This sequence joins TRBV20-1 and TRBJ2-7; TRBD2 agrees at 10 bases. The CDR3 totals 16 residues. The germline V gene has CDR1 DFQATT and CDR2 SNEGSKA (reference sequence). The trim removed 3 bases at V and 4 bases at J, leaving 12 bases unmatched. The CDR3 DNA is TGCAGTGCTAGCCGGACTAGCGGCTTAAGTGGGTACGAGCAGTACTTC. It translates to CSASRTSGLSGYEQYF.

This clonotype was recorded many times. Written as DNA, the CDR3 is TGCGCCAGCAGCTTGGCTTCAGCTACCTACGAGCAGTACTTC. This gives the protein CASSLASATYEQYF. V usage is TRBV5-1 and J usage is TRBJ2-7, with no clear D. V shed 0 bases and J shed 2 bases, with 9 bases lying between them. Germline V CDR1 and CDR2: SGHRS, YFSETQ. The CDR3 loop spans 14 amino acids.

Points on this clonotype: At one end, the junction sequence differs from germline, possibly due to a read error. The CDR3 sequence: CASSEWLNNEQIF. CDR3 coding DNA: TGTGCCAGCAGTGAATGGCTCAACAATGAGCAGATCTTC. The chain employs TRBV6-1 and TRBJ2-1; D not certain. Germline-derived CDR1 and CDR2 are MNHNS and SASEGT. The CDR3 loop spans 13 amino acids.

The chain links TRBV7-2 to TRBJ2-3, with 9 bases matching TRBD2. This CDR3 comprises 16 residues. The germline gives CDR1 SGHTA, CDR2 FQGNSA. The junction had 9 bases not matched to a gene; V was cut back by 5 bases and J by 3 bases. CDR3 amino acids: CASSRIAGDVTDTQYF. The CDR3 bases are TGTGCCAGCAGCCGAATAGCGGGAGATGTTACAGATACGCAGTATTTT.

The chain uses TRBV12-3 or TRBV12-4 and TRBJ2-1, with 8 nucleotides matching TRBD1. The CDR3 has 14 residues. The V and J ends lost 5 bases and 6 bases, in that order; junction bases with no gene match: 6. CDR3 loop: CASSADRVRNEQFF. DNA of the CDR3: TGTGCCAGCAGTGCGGACAGGGTCCGCAATGAGCAGTTCTTC.

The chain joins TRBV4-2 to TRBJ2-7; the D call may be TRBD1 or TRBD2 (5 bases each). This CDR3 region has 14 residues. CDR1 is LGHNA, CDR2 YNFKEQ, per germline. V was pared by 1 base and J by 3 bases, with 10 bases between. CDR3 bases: TGTGCCAGCAGCCAAGGGGGGAGAGGCTACGAGCAGTACTTC. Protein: CASSQGGRGYEQYF.

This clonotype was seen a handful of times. CDR3 region: CASTETPTGVTEAFF. The CDR3 bases are TGTGCCAGCACCGAAACTCCGACAGGGGTCACTGAAGCTTTCTTT. The V and J genes are TRBV6-2 or TRBV6-3 and TRBJ1-1; 8 bases map to TRBD1. From germline, CDR1 is MNHEY and CDR2 SVGEGT. CDR3 length equals 15 residues. V lost 7 bases and J lost 4; bases outside the gene matches: 11.